This T cell receptor (beta chain) derives from a study of CD8+ T cells in alopecia areata. RNA was extracted and reverse transcribed into cDNA as the sequencing template. Some clones are missing from TCRdb's copy, which holds only in-frame ones; the method was immunoSEQ multiplex PCR. Of around 4,300 clones in the sample, more than 50% are singletons; the top ten hold approximately 10%. Germline-derived CDR1 and CDR2 are MDHEN and SYDVKM. Trimming removed 4 bases from V and 10 bases from J, with 14 bases in between. The CDR3 loop spans 14 amino acids. This sample's treatment: oral pan-JAK inhibitor, 5-10 mg twice daily. Alopecia areata patients had lesional scalp punch biopsies and peripheral blood taken from them.

The material was skin, obtained around week 37, from a patient treated with tofacitinib. The V and J genes are TRBV28 and TRBJ1-6; tentative D call: TRBD1 (5 bases). This receptor was identified in a human donor with alopecia areata. The CDR3 sequence: CASSSPGGASPLHF. The CDR3 DNA is TGTGCCAGCAGTTCCCCGGGAGGGGCATCACCCCTCCACTTT.